Below are 22 T cell receptor beta chains sequenced from a single sample in a study of blood T cells in healthy people across ages (dated by TCRdb to 2014 to 2015). The method was 5' RACE. Sequencing instrument: Illumina HiSeq 2500. A second PCR of about 6 to 12 cycles was performed with a sample-barcoded 5' primer and a J-beta primer mix. TCRdb trimmed public reads at Q25 via fastp, called clones via MiXCR and kept in-frame beta chains. When rows share a CDR3 protein, they turn into one entry using the most common DNA and genes. The sample data list hundreds of thousands of distinct CDR3 sequences, and about 53% of these were observed just once. 30% to 40% of the sample lies in the top ten. The sample was blood. The origin of the receptors is a man aged 60-69 years in good health.

This clonotype was observed a handful of times. CDR3 amino acids: CAISEGQGGQETQYF. CDR3 sequence (DNA): TGTGCCATCAGTGAAGGACAGGGAGGCCAAGAGACCCAGTACTTC. V is TRBV10-3 and J is TRBJ2-5, with 8 bases identical to TRBD1. Germline CDR1 reads ENHRY; CDR2 reads SYGVKD. Losses at the gene ends were 3 bases for V and 1 base for J; bases not matched to a gene: 4. This CDR3 contains 15 residues.

V usage is TRBV5-1 and J usage is TRBJ2-1, with 8 bases identical to TRBD1. CDR1 is SGHRS and CDR2 is YFSETQ in the germline V gene. V was clipped by 4 bases and J by 9 bases; unmatched bases: 6. This CDR3 spans 13 amino acids. This chain's CDR3 is CASSHRQGTEQFF. In DNA form, the CDR3 reads TGCGCCAGCAGCCACCGACAGGGGACTGAGCAGTTCTTC.

V usage is TRBV7-8 and J usage is TRBJ2-1; TRBD1 is a possible D gene (6 bases). Germline CDR1 and CDR2: SGHVS and FQNEAQ. The CDR3 totals 17 residues. V was shortened by 3 bases and J by 0 bases, with 15 bases between the two germline ends. Written as DNA, the CDR3 is TGTGCCAGCAGCTTCCGCAGGGGCCCGAGCTCCTACAATGAGCAGTTCTTC. Amino acids: CASSFRRGPSSYNEQFF.

The chain combines TRBV2 with TRBJ2-1, with D uncertain. CDR3 length: 11 residues. Germline V gives CDR1 SNHLY, CDR2 FYNNEI. Trimming took off 3 bases at V and 8 bases at J, with 5 bases between the two ends. Here the CDR3 DNA reads TGTGCCAGCAGTGAGCAGGATGAGCAGTTCTTC. Translating gives CASSEQDEQFF.

V usage is TRBV20-1 and J usage is TRBJ2-5; 7 nucleotides align to TRBD1. The V and J ends lost 2 bases and 1 base, in that order; junction bases with no gene match: 4. Germline lookup yields CDR1 DFQATT and CDR2 SNEGSKA (reference sequence). This CDR3 contains 14 residues. The CDR3 region is CSARLGQSQETQYF. Written as DNA, the CDR3 is TGCAGTGCTAGACTGGGACAGTCCCAAGAGACCCAGTACTTC.

With respect to this clonotype: This may stem from a read error, because a much larger clone lies one nucleotide away. The chain combines TRBV6-2 or TRBV6-3 with TRBJ2-6; D is possibly TRBD2 (5 bases). Trimming left V 6 bases short and J 2 bases short, with 11 bases between. CDR3 length equals 15 residues. The V gene's germline CDR1 is MNHEY and CDR2 SVGEGT. The DNA for the CDR3 is TGTGCCAGCAGGGGGAGTTGGACTGGGGCCAACGTCCTGACTTTC. It specifies CASRGSWTGANVLTF.

The chain combines TRBV7-2 with TRBJ1-1; D possibly corresponds to TRBD1 (5 bases). The V end was cut by 7 bases, the J end by 0 bases, with 18 bases between. The CDR3 is 16 amino acids. Germline CDR1 is SGHTA and CDR2 is FQGNSA. CDR3 loop: CASTPPGGWLNTEAFF. For the CDR3, the DNA is TGTGCCAGCACCCCCCCCGGGGGATGGCTGAACACTGAAGCTTTCTTT.

The chain links TRBV2 to TRBJ2-7; D call uncertain. With the DNA end fitting TRBJ2-5 better, the J assignment may be wrong. The germline V gene has CDR1 SNHLY and CDR2 FYNNEI. The CDR3 totals 11 residues. CDR3 nucleotide sequence: TGTGCCAGCAGGGGTTCGCTGACCCAGTACTTC. Amino acid sequence: CASRGSLTQYF.

This clonotype has just a few counts. The rearrangement links TRBV20-1 to TRBJ2-3, with 7 bases identical to TRBD1. The V gene's germline CDR1 is DFQATT and CDR2 SNEGSKA (reference sequence). The CDR3 is 13 residues long. Trimming took 4 bases from V and 2 from J; bases not matched to a gene: 3. This chain's CDR3 is CSATGQDTDTQYF. CDR3 bases: TGCAGTGCTACCGGACAGGACACAGATACGCAGTATTTT.

The chain links TRBV3-1 to TRBJ2-3, with TRBD2 as a possible D gene (6 bases). V lost 4 bases, J lost 4 bases, and 9 bases lay in between. The germline V gene has CDR1 LGHDT and CDR2 YNNKEL (reference sequence). The CDR3 loop spans 13 amino acids. DNA of the CDR3: TGTGCCAGCAGCCTTGGGGGGTCAGATACGCAGTATTTT. Protein product: CASSLGGSDTQYF.

The chain recombines TRBV12-3 or TRBV12-4 with TRBJ1-4; no firm D call. The CDR3 extends over 14 amino acids. Trimming cost V 5 bases and J 7 bases, with 14 bases left between them. The CDR3 DNA reads TGTGCCAGCAGTCAGACTGGACGCGCTGAAAAACTGTTTTTT. Translated: CASSQTGRAEKLFF.

This clonotype was seen a few times. V is TRBV27 and J is TRBJ1-2, with D possibly matching TRBD1 (6 bases). CDR3 size: 14 residues. The germline V gene has CDR1 MNHEY and CDR2 SMNVEV (reference sequence). V lost 0 bases, J lost 7 bases, and 12 bases lay in between. CDR3 nucleotides: TGTGCCAGCAGTTTATCCGGCCAGGGGATTGGCTACACCTTC. It translates to CASSLSGQGIGYTF.

V and J are TRBV5-1 and TRBJ2-1, with 13 bases aligning to TRBD2. Germline assignment: CDR1 SGHRS and CDR2 YFSETQ. This CDR3 has 16 residues. After removal of 4 bases from V and 4 bases from J, the junction contained 5 bases not matched to a gene. The CDR3 DNA sequence: TGCGCCAGCAGCAATGGACTAGCGGGAGCATACAATGAGCAGTTCTTC. This translates into CASSNGLAGAYNEQFF.

This rearrangement joins TRBV7-9 to TRBJ2-2; D call uncertain. The CDR3 consists of 14 residues. Germline CDR1 and CDR2: SEHNR and FQNEAQ (reference sequence). V lost 1 base and J lost 6, with 9 bases in between. The chain's CDR3 is CASSLVRVAGELFF. CDR3 bases: TGTGCCAGCAGCTTAGTAAGGGTAGCCGGGGAGCTGTTTTTT.

This clonotype was counted between two and nine times. The chain has TRBV5-5 and TRBJ2-7; D remains unclear. Per germline, CDR1 SGHKS and CDR2 YYEKEE (reference sequence). V was clipped by 1 base and J by 3 bases, with 11 bases between them. The CDR3 sequence is 14 residues long. The CDR3 nucleotides read TGTGCCAGCAGCTTGAAAGTGGGGAACTACGAGCAGTACTTC. Amino acids: CASSLKVGNYEQYF.

This chain uses TRBV20-1 with TRBJ1-5; 7 nucleotides line up with TRBD1. This CDR3 spans 16 amino acids. The V gene end was trimmed by 1 base and the J gene end by 2 bases; junction bases not matched to a gene: 8. The germline V gene has CDR1 DFQATT and CDR2 SNEGSKA (reference sequence). The CDR3 region has the DNA TGCAGTGCTAGAGGACAGGGTCGAGGTCGCAATCAGCCCCAGCATTTT. Protein: CSARGQGRGRNQPQHF.

The CDR3 bases are TGTGCCAGCAGCTTAGTAGCCAGGTCTGCTGGTACGCAGTATTTT. Encoded protein: CASSLVARSAGTQYF. The gene calls are TRBV7-2 and TRBJ2-3; unclear D gene. Trimming stripped 1 base from V and 8 bases from J, with 16 bases between. The CDR3 loop spans 15 amino acids. Germline CDR1 reads SGHTA; CDR2 reads FQGNSA.

A few counts support this clonotype. The chain links TRBV10-3 to TRBJ2-4; D tentatively reads TRBD1 or TRBD2 (5 bases each). The CDR3 loop spans 15 amino acids. Germline V gene sequence: CDR1 ENHRY, CDR2 SYGVKD. V was clipped by 2 bases and J by 2 bases, with 10 bases between them. The CDR3 here is CAISEGGVTKNIQYF. The CDR3 coding sequence is TGTGCCATCAGTGAGGGGGGTGTAACCAAAAACATTCAGTACTTC.

The chain links TRBV27 to TRBJ2-5; possible D gene TRBD1, 5 bases. The end of the DNA aligns better with TRBJ2-7, so the J call may be wrong. This CDR3 is built from 14 residues. The germline CDR1 and CDR2 sequences are MNHEY and SMNVEV (reference sequence). CDR3 region: CATHTGDRVGEQYF. In DNA, the CDR3 is TGTGCCACCCATACAGGAGATCGCGTGGGCGAGCAGTACTTC.

This clonotype was counted only a few times. This chain links TRBV20-1 with TRBJ1-1; 12 nucleotides align to TRBD1. CDR3 length: 15 residues. V was pared by 6 bases and J by 5 bases, with 10 bases of the junction left unmatched. Germline V gives CDR1 DFQATT, CDR2 SNEGSKA (reference sequence). The CDR3 nucleotides are TGCAGTGCCGACCCGGGACAGGGGGCGCGGACTGAAGCTTTCTTT. Protein: CSADPGQGARTEAFF.

The chain joins TRBV29-1 to TRBJ2-2; D may be TRBD1 (10 bases). CDR1 is SQVTM, CDR2 ANQGSEA, per germline. The CDR3 extends over 16 amino acids. V lost 2 bases, J lost 6 bases, and 19 bases lay in between. Here the CDR3 DNA reads TGCAGCGTTGAACTCCTAGCGGGGACAGGGGCCGGGGAGCTGTTTTTT. Its translation: CSVELLAGTGAGELFF.

The J gene is TRBJ2-1, the V gene TRBV2, with D possibly TRBD2 on 6 matching bases. Between the trimmed V and J ends, which lost 6 bases and 9 bases, there was a span of 12 bases. The CDR3 totals 12 residues. The germline V gene has CDR1 SNHLY and CDR2 FYNNEI. The CDR3 sequence: CASRLGLGEQFF. In DNA, the CDR3 is TGTGCCAGCAGACTGGGACTCGGTGAGCAGTTCTTC.